The text below deals with one T cell receptor beta chain. This entry belongs to a study of somatic mutations in cytotoxic T cells in rheumatoid arthritis. The table came from immunoSEQ multiplex PCR; TCRdb's copy has only in-frame clones and leaves some out. Of 20,000 or so clones listed, roughly 87% are singletons. The germline V and J ends were trimmed by 7 bases and 5 bases, with 14 bases remaining between them. CDR1 and CDR2 (germline): SNHLY, FYNNEI. The CDR3 is 13 residues long. The genes are TRBV2 and TRBJ1-1; D perhaps matches TRBD1 (5 bases). The receptor's source is an adult with rheumatoid arthritis. Specimen: CD8+ T cells sorted from blood. The CDR3 here is CASKKTWGTEAFF. CDR3 sequence (DNA): TGTGCCAGCAAGAAGACGTGGGGGACTGAAGCTTTCTTT.